This note documents a single T cell receptor (beta chain) sequence. Germline values: CDR1 SGHTA, CDR2 FQGTGA. There are 15 residues in the CDR3. This specimen comes from a study of monozygotic twins with inflammatory bowel disease. Reanalyzing the 5' RACE reads, TCRdb keeps one entry per CDR3 protein, without DNA. The listing contains 300,000 to 350,000 distinct CDR3 sequences. The material sequenced was blood. The sequence derives from a human donor with ulcerative colitis or Crohn's disease, or a healthy co-twin of an affected twin (not recorded which). The chain recombines TRBV7-3 with TRBJ1-6; the D call of TRBD1 rests on TCRdb alone, since no DNA is present to check it. CDR3 residues: CASSYGQIYNSPLHF. The full variable domain, with the rest looked up from reference TRBV7-3 and TRBJ1-6, is GAGVSQTPSNKVTEKGKYVELRCDPISGHTALYWYRQSLGQGPEFLIYFQGTGAADDSGLPNDRFFAVRPEGSVSTLKIQRTERGDSAVYLCASSYGQIYNSPLHFGNGTRLTVT.